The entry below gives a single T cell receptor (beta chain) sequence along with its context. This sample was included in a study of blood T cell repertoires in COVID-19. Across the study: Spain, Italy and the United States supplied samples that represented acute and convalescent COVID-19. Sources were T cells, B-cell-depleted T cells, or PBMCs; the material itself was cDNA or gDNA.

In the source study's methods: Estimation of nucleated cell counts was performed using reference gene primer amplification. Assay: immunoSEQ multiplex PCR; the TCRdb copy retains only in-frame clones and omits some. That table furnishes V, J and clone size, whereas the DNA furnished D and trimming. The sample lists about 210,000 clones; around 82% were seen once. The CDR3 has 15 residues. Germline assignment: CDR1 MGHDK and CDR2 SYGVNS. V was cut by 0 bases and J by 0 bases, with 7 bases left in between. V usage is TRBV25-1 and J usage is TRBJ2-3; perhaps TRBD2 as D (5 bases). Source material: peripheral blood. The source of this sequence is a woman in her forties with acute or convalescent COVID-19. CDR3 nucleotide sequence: TGTGCCAGCAGTGAATACGGGGAAAGCACAGATACGCAGTATTTT. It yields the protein CASSEYGESTDTQYF.